Listed here are 20 T cell receptor beta chains from one sample, sequenced in a study of T cell responses to AZD1222 COVID-19 vaccine (dated by TCRdb to the early 2020s). Read against the paper, the sample's time point label means: baseline before first vaccination. Receptor libraries were prepared by the immunoSEQ multiplex PCR assay. TCRdb's version of the immuneACCESS table is confined to in-frame rearrangements and falls short of the full clone set. An unresolved V gene accounts for under half of the shortfall where checked; the remainder is of unknown origin. This sample holds about 110,000 clones; roughly 90% were observed only once. The ten top clones hold about 5.4% of the sample. Source: peripheral blood, taken on day 0 of AZD1222 vaccination. These receptors were obtained from an adult in good health.

The chain has TRBV10-2 and TRBJ2-5, with D perhaps being TRBD1 or TRBD2 (5 bases each). The CDR3 consists of 12 residues. Trimming pared 6 bases from V and 4 bases from J, leaving 9 bases between. CDR1 WSHSY and CDR2 SAAADI come from the germline V gene. The CDR3 bases are TGCGCCAGCAGCCCTGGGGGAGAGACCCAGTACTTC. Translated, it gives CASSPGGETQYF.

CDR3 protein: CASSFSGGETEAFF. CDR3 nucleotides: TGCGCCAGCAGCTTTTCGGGAGGAGAGACTGAAGCTTTCTTT. The J gene is TRBJ1-1, the V gene TRBV5-1; no definite D call. Trimming removed 2 bases from V and 5 bases from J, with 13 bases in between. Germline CDR1 reads SGHRS; CDR2 reads YFSETQ. The CDR3 is 14 amino acids.

This chain uses TRBV2 with TRBJ2-5; D ambiguous. The V gene lost 4 bases and the J gene lost 5 bases, with 5 bases spanning the gap. The CDR3 totals 11 residues. Germline values: CDR1 SNHLY, CDR2 FYNNEI. CDR3 sequence reads: CASSGYETQYF. The CDR3, as DNA: TGTGCCAGCAGTGGGTATGAGACCCAGTACTTC.

This rearrangement joins TRBV11-3 to TRBJ1-1; TRBD1 matches 7 bases. From germline, CDR1 is SGHNT and CDR2 YENEEA. The CDR3 runs 15 residues. J gave up 0 bases and V 5 bases, and 6 bases lay outside the gene matches. Here the CDR3 DNA reads TGTGCCAGCAGCCCCGGGACAGCTATGAACACTGAAGCTTTCTTT. This encodes CASSPGTAMNTEAFF.

This rearrangement joins TRBV19 to TRBJ2-1; 13 nucleotides line up with TRBD2. Unmatched junction bases numbered 4, after V lost 7 bases and J lost 1 base. CDR3 size: 16 residues. Germline loops: CDR1 LNHDA, CDR2 SQIVND (reference sequence). CDR3 sequence reads: CASIPTSGGSYNEQFF. CDR3 in DNA: TGTGCCAGTATCCCGACTAGCGGGGGGTCCTACAATGAGCAGTTCTTC.

The rearrangement joins TRBV5-4 to TRBJ2-4; tentative D call: TRBD2 (5 bases). The CDR3 loop spans 13 amino acids. V lost 4 bases to trimming and J lost 9 bases, with 14 bases between them. Germline assignment: CDR1 SGHNT and CDR2 YYREEE (reference sequence). CDR3 sequence (DNA): TGTGCCAGCAGCCCACATGTCAGCGGCATTCAGTACTTC. It codes for CASSPHVSGIQYF.

This CDR3 reads CASSPTGTSGRSGEQYF. Written as DNA, the CDR3 is TGTGCCAGCAGTCCCACCGGGACTAGCGGGAGATCGGGAGAGCAGTACTTC. V and J are TRBV28 and TRBJ2-7; 14 bases line up with TRBD2. Germline assignment: CDR1 MDHEN and CDR2 SYDVKM. The ends lost 5 bases at V and 7 bases at J; junction bases unmatched: 13. This CDR3 spans 17 amino acids.

The chain carries TRBV5-4 and TRBJ1-1; D perhaps matches TRBD1 (5 bases). The germline gives CDR1 SGHNT, CDR2 YYREEE (reference sequence). V was cut by 0 bases and J by 0 bases, with 24 bases left in between. CDR3 size: 20 residues. Written as DNA, the CDR3 is TGTGCCAGCAGCTTGGGCCTCGAGGGATTCGGGGACGACTTGAACACTGAAGCTTTCTTT. Translation: CASSLGLEGFGDDLNTEAFF.

J is TRBJ2-2 and V is TRBV19; no definite D call. Germline V CDR1 and CDR2: LNHDA, SQIVND (reference sequence). The CDR3 sequence is 15 residues long. V lost 7 bases to trimming and J lost 5 bases, with 17 bases between them. This CDR3 reads CASTAPLSGTGELFF. The CDR3 DNA reads TGTGCCAGTACTGCCCCGCTTTCGGGTACCGGGGAGCTGTTTTTT.

The rearrangement links TRBV2 to TRBJ2-7; possibly TRBD2 for D (6 bases). The V gene lost 6 bases and the J gene lost 3 bases, with 6 bases spanning the gap. This CDR3 is built from 11 residues. Germline lookup yields CDR1 SNHLY and CDR2 FYNNEI. Written as DNA, the CDR3 is TGTGCCAGCAGGGACTACTACGAGCAGTACTTC. Its protein is CASRDYYEQYF.

This chain connects TRBV27 to TRBJ2-7; 8 bases line up with TRBD1. Germline V gives CDR1 MNHEY, CDR2 SMNVEV (reference sequence). CDR3 length equals 16 residues. The trim removed 5 bases at V and 0 bases at J, leaving 9 bases unmatched. The CDR3 here is CASSPGTGRSSYEQYF. CDR3 nucleotide sequence: TGTGCCAGCAGTCCCGGGACAGGACGGAGCTCCTACGAGCAGTACTTC.

This sequence joins TRBV7-3 and TRBJ2-1; TRBD2 agrees at 8 bases. After removal of 5 bases from V and 0 bases from J, the junction contained 3 bases not matched to a gene. The germline V gene encodes CDR1 SGHTA and CDR2 FQGTGA. The CDR3 spans 15 residues. The CDR3 coding sequence is TGTGCCAGCAGCCCCGGGGGGGACTCCTACAATGAGCAGTTCTTC. Amino acids: CASSPGGDSYNEQFF.

The genes are TRBV9 and TRBJ2-2; 12 nucleotides match TRBD2. Trimming removed 0 bases from V and 5 bases from J; junction bases left unmatched: 8. The CDR3 consists of 18 residues. Germline CDR1 SGDLS, CDR2 YYNGEE. CDR3 loop: CASSVEHRLAGETGELFF. CDR3 sequence (DNA): TGTGCCAGCAGCGTAGAACACAGACTAGCGGGAGAAACCGGGGAGCTGTTTTTT.

The rearrangement joins TRBV13 to TRBJ1-3; D remains ambiguous. Germline V gives CDR1 PRHDT, CDR2 FYEKMQ (reference sequence). The CDR3 loop spans 13 amino acids. V shed 6 bases and J shed 4 bases, with 10 bases lying between them. Written as DNA, the CDR3 is TGTGCCAGCAGTCAAGGTACGGGAAACACCATATATTTT. Its protein is CASSQGTGNTIYF.

V gene TRBV19 combines with J gene TRBJ2-7, with 12 bases aligning to TRBD2. The CDR3 sequence is 17 residues long. CDR1 LNHDA and CDR2 SQIVND come from the germline V gene (reference sequence). V was pared by 5 bases and J by 2 bases, with 10 bases of the junction left unmatched. CDR3 in amino acids: CASSFRPSGRAPYEQYF. Written as DNA, the CDR3 is TGTGCCAGTAGTTTTCGACCTAGCGGGAGGGCCCCCTACGAGCAGTACTTC.

V and J are TRBV5-1 and TRBJ1-2; D uncertain. V was trimmed by 0 bases and J by 6 bases, leaving 12 bases between them. CDR3 length equals 14 residues. Per the germline V gene, CDR1 is SGHRS and CDR2 is YFSETQ. The CDR3 DNA follows: TGCGCCAGCAGCTTGGGGGCTCCTGAGCATGGCTACACCTTC. It codes for CASSLGAPEHGYTF.

This chain uses TRBV19 with TRBJ1-5; no definite D call. The CDR3 has 13 residues. The V gene lost 2 bases and the J gene lost 4 bases, with 6 bases spanning the gap. The germline gives CDR1 LNHDA, CDR2 SQIVND (reference sequence). CDR3 protein: CASSIRENQPQHF. Here the CDR3 DNA reads TGTGCCAGTAGTATAAGGGAGAATCAGCCCCAGCATTTT.

The CDR3 DNA is TGTGCCAGCAGCTCCCGGACAGGGAAAGAGACCCAGTACTTC. Translated: CASSSRTGKETQYF. The chain recombines TRBV5-4 with TRBJ2-5, with 8 bases identical to TRBD1. CDR3 length equals 14 residues. V shed 3 bases and J 3 bases; nucleotides not matched to a gene: 4. The germline V gene has CDR1 SGHNT and CDR2 YYREEE (reference sequence).

V usage is TRBV3-1 (or the pseudogene TRBV3-2) and J usage is TRBJ2-1, with TRBD2 as a possible D gene (5 bases). The CDR3 is 17 residues long. Germline V CDR1 and CDR2: LGHDT, YNNKEL (reference sequence). The germline V and J ends were trimmed by 0 bases and 8 bases, with 20 bases remaining between them. The CDR3 coding sequence is TGTGCCAGCAGCCAAGATTCGGGAAAAGGAAGGATCGATGAGCAGTTCTTC. Residues: CASSQDSGKGRIDEQFF.

The chain joins TRBV7-9 to TRBJ1-2; weak D call: TRBD1 (6 bases). The CDR3 sequence is 14 residues long. Trimming took 5 bases from V and 0 from J, leaving 10 bases between them. Looked up from germline, CDR1 is SEHNR and CDR2 is FQNEAQ (reference sequence). CDR3 DNA sequence: TGTGCCAGCAGCCCAGGGACAACTAACTATGGCTACACCTTC. Translated: CASSPGTTNYGYTF.